A selection of T cell receptor beta chains follows, all from one sample in a study of shared clonotypes between healthy human individuals. Sequencing was performed with immunoSEQ multiplex PCR; in TCRdb, only in-frame clones are kept and a portion is missing. Among some 1,400,000 clones listed, roughly 95% were seen once. The sequenced sample was naive CD4+ T cells sorted from blood. The receptors were gathered from a young man in good health. CDR3s include the opening cysteine and the closing phenylalanine or tryptophan. The D gene is left open where the match is weak.

D gene: TRBD1; J gene: TRBJ1-3; V gene: TRBV5-4; CDR3 DNA: TGTGCCAGCAGCTTGGGCGGGACAGTTAGTTCTGGAAACACCATATATTTT; CDR3 protein: CASSLGGTVSSGNTIYF
D gene: TRBD1; J gene: TRBJ1-5; V gene: TRBV6-1; CDR3 DNA: TGTGCCAGCAGTAAACAGGGGGCCGAGCCCCAGCATTTT; CDR3 protein: CASSKQGAEPQHF
D gene: TRBD2; J gene: TRBJ2-7; V gene: TRBV28; CDR3 DNA: TGTGCCAGCACCCCGGGGGGGGGAGGACTCTCCTACGAGCAGTACTTC; CDR3 protein: CASTPGGGGLSYEQYF
D gene: TRBD2; J gene: TRBJ2-1; V gene: TRBV10-3; CDR3 DNA: TGTGCCACCCAGGCTAGCGGGAGTTCCAATGAGCAGTTCTTC; CDR3 protein: CATQASGSSNEQFF
D gene: .; J gene: TRBJ1-5; V gene: TRBV11-2; CDR3 DNA: TGTGCCAGCAGCCCCCCGGGACGGGCAAATCAGCCCCAGCATTTT; CDR3 protein: CASSPPGRANQPQHF
D gene: .; J gene: TRBJ2-3; V gene: TRBV29-1; CDR3 DNA: TGCAGCGTTGATTCCGTAACTAGCACAGATACGCAGTATTTT; CDR3 protein: CSVDSVTSTDTQYF
D gene: .; J gene: TRBJ1-5; V gene: TRBV4-1; CDR3 DNA: TGCGCCAGCAGCCAAGATGACAGTTGGGGTCAGCCCCAGCATTTT; CDR3 protein: CASSQDDSWGQPQHF
D gene: TRBD2; J gene: TRBJ2-7; V gene: TRBV5-1; CDR3 DNA: TGCGCCAGCAGCTTTGGACTAGCGGGACCGTCCTACGAGCAGTACTTC; CDR3 protein: CASSFGLAGPSYEQYF
D gene: TRBD2; J gene: TRBJ2-2; V gene: TRBV18; CDR3 DNA: TGTGCCAGCTCACCACCGGGGAGGGCCGGGGAGCTGTTTTTT; CDR3 protein: CASSPPGRAGELFF
D gene: .; J gene: TRBJ2-5; V gene: TRBV18; CDR3 DNA: TGTGCCAGCTCTCCCCGAGGGGAGACCCAGTACTTC; CDR3 protein: CASSPRGETQYF